A single sample gave rise to the 7 T cell receptor beta chains below, sequenced in a study of a mutant IDH1 vaccine in newly diagnosed glioma (dated by TCRdb to about 2021). The sample's time point label is to be understood as: baseline, week 1 (first vaccination visit). The treatment or condition label, as the study defines it: pre-vaccination baseline after standard-of-care therapy. Library preparation used the immunoSEQ multiplex PCR assay. The source is immuneACCESS, and TCRdb retained only in-frame sequences with V and J called. Part of the clones is not carried over; for the studies checked, unresolved V genes explain less than half of this, and the remainder is unexplained. This sample lists 85,000 to 100,000 clones; about four fifths were detected once. The ten largest clones represent roughly 7% of the sample. The specimen comprised PBMCs, sampled from a glioma patient treated with radiotherapy, temozolomide or both. Receptors originate from a man in his forties with glioma.

This rearrangement joins TRBV5-6 to TRBJ1-5, with D maybe TRBD1 (5 bases). The CDR3 consists of 13 residues. The V end lost 1 base, the J end lost 5 bases, and 7 bases lay between the germline ends. CDR1 SGHDT and CDR2 YYEEEE come from the germline V gene. The CDR3 reads CASSLWGDQPQHF. The CDR3 DNA reads as TGTGCCAGCAGCTTGTGGGGGGATCAGCCCCAGCATTTT.

The chain is built from TRBV19 and TRBJ1-1; tentatively, D is TRBD1 (5 bases). V lost 8 bases and J 0 bases, leaving 10 bases between the germline ends. Germline-derived CDR1 and CDR2 are LNHDA and SQIVND (reference sequence). The CDR3 has 13 amino acids. The CDR3 sequence: CASLGTVNTEAFF. The DNA of the CDR3 is TGTGCCAGTTTAGGGACGGTGAACACTGAAGCTTTCTTT.

The J gene is TRBJ2-5, the V gene TRBV14, with 8 bases lining up with TRBD2. Germline assignment: CDR1 SGHDN and CDR2 FVKESK. The trim removed 4 bases at V and 5 bases at J, leaving 9 bases unmatched. This CDR3 comprises 15 residues. The CDR3 is CASSPGTRLGETQYF. Written as DNA, the CDR3 is TGTGCCAGCAGCCCCGGGACTAGGCTCGGGGAGACCCAGTACTTC.

This sequence joins TRBV28 and TRBJ1-5, with D uncertain. Germline CDR1 MDHEN, CDR2 SYDVKM. The V end lost 7 bases, the J end lost 6 bases, and 13 bases lay between the germline ends. This CDR3 comprises 13 residues. As DNA, the CDR3 is TGTGCCAGCAAGATCGGAGGTCCTCAGCCCCAGCATTTT. This encodes CASKIGGPQPQHF.

The chain employs TRBV6-5 and TRBJ1-1, with a weak D call TRBD1 (6 bases). V was trimmed by 2 bases and J by 5 bases, leaving 9 bases between them. The CDR3 is 13 residues long. Germline V CDR1 and CDR2: MNHEY, SVGAGI. Here the CDR3 reads CASSYGQPTEAFF. CDR3 DNA: TGTGCCAGCAGTTACGGACAGCCAACTGAAGCTTTCTTT.

The rearrangement links TRBV5-6 to TRBJ1-2; D might be TRBD1 (5 bases). CDR1 and CDR2 (germline): SGHDT, YYEEEE. Trimming shortened V by 7 bases and J by 8 bases, and 21 bases separated the two germline ends. The CDR3 sequence is 14 residues long. The CDR3 is CASDDSQGGGGYTF. The CDR3 DNA is TGTGCCAGCGACGACTCTCAGGGTGGTGGAGGCTACACCTTC.

This clone was counted a few times. This chain joins TRBV19 and TRBJ1-1; no definite D call. V lost 7 bases to trimming and J lost 3 bases, with 12 bases between them. Germline CDR1 is LNHDA and CDR2 is SQIVND (reference sequence). The CDR3 totals 13 residues. The CDR3 DNA reads TGTGCCAGTAATACGGGTACGCACACTGAAGCTTTCTTT. Translated, it gives CASNTGTHTEAFF.